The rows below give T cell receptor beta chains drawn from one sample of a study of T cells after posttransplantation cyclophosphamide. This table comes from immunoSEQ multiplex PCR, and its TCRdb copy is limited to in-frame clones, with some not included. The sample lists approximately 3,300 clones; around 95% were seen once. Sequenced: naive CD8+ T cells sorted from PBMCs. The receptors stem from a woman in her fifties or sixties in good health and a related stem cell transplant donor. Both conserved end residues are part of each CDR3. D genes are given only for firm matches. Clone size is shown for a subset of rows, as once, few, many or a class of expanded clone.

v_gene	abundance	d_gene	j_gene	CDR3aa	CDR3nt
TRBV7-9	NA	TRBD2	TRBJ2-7	CASGRENYEQYF	TGTGCCAGCGGGAGGGAGAACTACGAGCAGTACTTC
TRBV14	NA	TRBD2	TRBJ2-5	CASSLAGWSQYF	TGTGCCAGCAGCCTAGCGGGATGGTCCCAGTACTTC
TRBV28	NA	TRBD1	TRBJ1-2	CASSLQGANYGYTF	TGTGCCAGCAGTTTACAGGGGGCTAACTATGGCTACACCTTC
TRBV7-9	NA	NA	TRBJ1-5	CASSLGNGVQPQHF	TGTGCCAGCAGCTTAGGTAACGGGGTTCAGCCCCAGCATTTT
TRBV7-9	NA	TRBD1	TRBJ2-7	CASSLGDRSSYEQYF	TGTGCCAGCAGCTTAGGGGACAGGAGCTCCTACGAGCAGTACTTC
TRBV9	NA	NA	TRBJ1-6	CASSDDISQSNSPLHF	TGTGCCAGCAGCGATGACATCTCCCAAAGTAATTCACCCCTCCACTTT
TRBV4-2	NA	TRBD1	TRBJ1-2	CASSLSTGDSGGYTF	TGTGCCAGCAGCCTATCGACAGGGGACTCTGGTGGCTACACCTTC
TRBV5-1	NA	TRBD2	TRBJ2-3	CASGGVETDTQYF	TGCGCCTCTGGGGGGGTAGAGACAGATACGCAGTATTTT
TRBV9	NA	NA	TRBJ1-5	CASSPGGGSNNQPQHF	TGTGCCAGCAGCCCGGGGGGAGGATCCAATAATCAGCCCCAGCATTTT
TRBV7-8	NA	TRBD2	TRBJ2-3	CASSLASVAGVIKDTQYF	TGTGCCAGCAGCTTAGCGAGTGTAGCGGGAGTGATTAAAGATACGCAGTATTTT
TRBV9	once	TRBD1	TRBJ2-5	CASSVAGTGEETQYF	TGTGCCAGCAGCGTCGCCGGGACAGGGGAAGAGACCCAGTACTTC